The sequence of this T cell receptor beta chain was determined in a study of T cells in Graves' hyperthyroidism and ophthalmopathy. Findings of the study overall: The blood repertoire included most of the expanded thyroid clonotypes above 0.001. Model output signaled ophthalmopathy a median roughly 6.1 months ahead of onset.

For this clonotype: The antigen is undetermined.

Researchers took RNA transcripts and amplified the TCR beta CDR3 regions from them. A first-round RT-PCR of the TCR CDR3 used the HTBI primer set. TCRdb fed the multiplex PCR reads into MiXCR, producing one record per CDR3 protein. The data hold about 270,000 distinct CDR3 sequences, with 20% to 25% observed a single time. The germline V gene encodes CDR1 DFQATT and CDR2 SNEGSKA (reference sequence). V gave up 3 bases and J gave up 8 bases; unmatched junction bases: 11. The CDR3 consists of 15 residues. Each diagnosis drew on symptoms, thyroxine, TRAb, thyroid ultrasound and orbital computed tomography findings. PBMCs were derived from roughly 10 ml fresh peripheral blood.

The TCR sequence derives from a man in his thirties or forties with Graves' ophthalmopathy. The chain recombines TRBV20-1 with TRBJ1-4, with 8 bases fitting TRBD1. Sequencing was performed on blood. The CDR3 loop is CSARDPDREAEKLFF. CDR3 DNA: TGCAGTGCTAGGGACCCGGACAGGGAGGCGGAAAAACTGTTTTTT.